This T cell receptor beta chain was obtained from a study of blood T cell repertoires in COVID-19 (dated by TCRdb to the early 2020s). Context from the whole study: Samples from collaborators originated in the United States, Italy and Spain and spanned both the acute and convalescent phases of COVID-19. The repertoires were made available in a free public database intended to serve as a resource for research on the immune response to SARS-CoV-2. The material from the prospective study consisted of cDNA or gDNA derived from T cells, B-cell-depleted T cells, or PBMCs. Where available, HLA class I and class II types were obtained from metadata supplied by the sample provider rather than from assay-based typing. Nearly every sample came with metadata listing a de-identified subject ID, COVID-19 status, age in years and sex. Subjects who had been exposed to COVID-19, were actively infected with it, or had recovered from it provided the deeply sampled blood TCRbeta repertoires that made up the dataset. The samples were drawn from two sources: the first 160 participants of the ongoing ImmuneRACE study, and over 1,000 subjects contributed by 6 global collaborators.

This clone occurred many times. No cognate antigen has been identified for it. One base away there is no much larger clone; base qualities are not given. The same CDR3 arises from other DNA sequences in this sample as well. The collaborating institutions used their own protocols to collect whole blood in K2EDTA tubes. For TCRbeta analysis, collaborators shipped samples in one of three forms: frozen whole blood, isolated PBMCs, or DNA extracted from either of those sample types. The CDR3 starts with the cysteine, ends with the phenylalanine, and has 14 residues. Of the read, only the CDR3 DNA is kept; its 42 bases are in frame from base 1. Relative to germline, V is 3 bases shorter and J is 3 bases shorter, with 9 bases between their ends. From a lookup of the germline V gene (reference sequence), CDR1 and CDR2 are LNHDA and SQIVND. Overall study results and their limits: The amount of clinical and demographic metadata varied by source and participant and was provided uncurated.

TCRbeta CDR3 regions were amplified from genomic DNA using the immunoSEQ Assay, a bias-controlled multiplex PCR. Regarding the original processing steps: Nucleated cell counts per sample were estimated from amplification of reference gene primers within the assay. To quantify the absolute abundance of each unique TCRbeta CDR3 rearrangement, sequence reads were collapsed and filtered. For each sample, productive Simpson clonality was calculated by taking the square root of Simpson's diversity index across productive rearrangements. Entries here come from immuneACCESS through TCRdb and include only in-frame sequences with V and J called. Some clones fail to appear in such tables; in the studies checked, an unresolved V gene covers under half of the shortfall, and the cause of the remainder is unknown. The D gene and trimming were derived from the DNA, and the V and J assignments and clone size from that table. Recorded for this sample are about 81,000 clones; approximately 85% of them occurred a single time. The top ten constitute 25% of the sample.

The sequencing input was peripheral blood. Rearrangement joined TRBV19 to TRBJ1-5, with the identity of the D gene unclear. The clonotype comes from a human donor in a cohort sampled during active COVID-19. The sequenced DNA: TGTGCCAGTAGTATTCGGGGTATCAATCAGCCCCAGCATTTT. Its product reads: CASSIRGINQPQHF. The full variable domain, completed from the reference TRBV19 and TRBJ1-5 proteins outside the CDR3, reads DGGITQSPKYLFRKEGQNVTLSCEQNLNHDAMYWYRQDPGQGLRLIYYSQIVNDFQKGDIAEGYSVSREKKESFPLTVTSAQKNPTAFYLCASSIRGINQPQHFGDGTRLSIL.